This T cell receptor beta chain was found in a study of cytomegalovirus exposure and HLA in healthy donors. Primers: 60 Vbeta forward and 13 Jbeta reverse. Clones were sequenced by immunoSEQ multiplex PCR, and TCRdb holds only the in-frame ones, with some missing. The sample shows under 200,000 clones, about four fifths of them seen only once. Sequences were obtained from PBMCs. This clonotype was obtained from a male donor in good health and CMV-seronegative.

The CDR3 is CASSFGQGFFHEQYF. CDR3 coding DNA: TGTGCCAGCAGCTTCGGACAGGGATTTTTCCACGAGCAGTACTTC. This sequence joins TRBV7-9 and TRBJ2-7, with TRBD1 identical over 8 bases. J was trimmed by 5 bases and V by 3 bases; bases with no gene match: 9. From germline, CDR1 is SEHNR and CDR2 FQNEAQ (reference sequence). This CDR3 is built from 15 residues.